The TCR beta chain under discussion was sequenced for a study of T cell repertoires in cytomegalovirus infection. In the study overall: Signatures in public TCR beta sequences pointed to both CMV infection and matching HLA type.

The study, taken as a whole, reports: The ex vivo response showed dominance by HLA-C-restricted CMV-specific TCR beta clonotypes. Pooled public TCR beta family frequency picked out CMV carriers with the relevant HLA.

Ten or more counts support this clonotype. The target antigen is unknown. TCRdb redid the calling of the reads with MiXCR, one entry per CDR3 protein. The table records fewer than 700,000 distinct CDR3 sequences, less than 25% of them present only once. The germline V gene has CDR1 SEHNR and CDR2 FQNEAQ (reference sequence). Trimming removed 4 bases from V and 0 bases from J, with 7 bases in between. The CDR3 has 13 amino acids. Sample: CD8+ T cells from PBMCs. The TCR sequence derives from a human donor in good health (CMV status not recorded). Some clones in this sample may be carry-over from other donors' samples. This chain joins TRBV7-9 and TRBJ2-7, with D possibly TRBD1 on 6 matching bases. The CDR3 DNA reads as TGTGCCAGCAGCTCGGACAGCTCCTACGAGCAGTACTTC. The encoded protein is CASSSDSSYEQYF.